A single sample gave rise to the 18 T cell receptor beta chains below, sequenced in a study of radiation and T cells in renal cell carcinoma. Data came from immunoSEQ multiplex PCR; TCRdb stores just in-frame clones and leaves some out. The sample gives around 74,000 clones, roughly 80% of which show up once; about 2.5% is in the top ten. As for time point: blood 4 weeks post-SBRT, at nephrectomy. Noted treatment: 15 Gy SBRT to primary tumor, nephrectomy 4 weeks later. The specimen comprised blood, sampled from a patient whose treatment included radiotherapy and nephrectomy. These receptors originate from a woman aged 55 to 70 with renal cell carcinoma.

The chain has TRBV4-1 and TRBJ2-7; maybe TRBD2 (6 bases). Germline V gene data show CDR1 as MGHRA and CDR2 as YSYEKL. The length of the CDR3 is 15 residues. Trimming took 3 bases from V and 1 from J, leaving 13 bases between them. The CDR3 nucleotides read TGCGCCAGCAGCCATAGGGACTCTAGTTCCTACGAGCAGTACTTC. Protein: CASSHRDSSSYEQYF.

This chain connects TRBV6-6 to TRBJ1-4; D remains unclear. Germline lookup yields CDR1 MNHNY and CDR2 SVGAGI (reference sequence). The CDR3 has 15 residues. Trimming took off 4 bases at V and 0 bases at J, with 9 bases between the two ends. The CDR3: CASSLGSSTNEKLFF. The CDR3 DNA reads as TGTGCCAGCAGTTTGGGGTCCTCAACTAATGAAAAACTGTTTTTT.

This sequence joins TRBV5-6 and TRBJ1-1; D is undetermined. The V and J ends lost 2 bases and 5 bases respectively, with 7 bases between them. Germline CDR1 SGHDT, CDR2 YYEEEE. The CDR3 sequence is 12 residues long. In DNA form, the CDR3 reads TGTGCCAGCAGCTTTGGGGTAACTGAAGCTTTCTTT. It specifies CASSFGVTEAFF.

This chain connects TRBV11-2 to TRBJ1-6; 8 bases agree with TRBD1. Germline V gene lookup returns CDR1 SGHAT and CDR2 FQNNGV. The CDR3 runs to 15 residues. Trimming took 4 bases from V and 7 from J; bases not matched to a gene: 6. In DNA, the CDR3 is TGTGCCAGCAGCTACCAGGGGGCTGGAAATTCACCCCTCCACTTT. It codes for CASSYQGAGNSPLHF.

The chain uses TRBV11-2 and TRBJ1-1; D unresolved. The CDR3 spans 13 residues. Germline assignment: CDR1 SGHAT and CDR2 FQNNGV. The ends were cut back, 5 bases at V and 6 bases at J, with 13 bases in the middle. CDR3 sequence: CASSPVLGAEAFF. In DNA, the CDR3 is TGTGCCAGCAGCCCGGTCTTAGGCGCTGAAGCTTTCTTT.

The chain uses TRBV4-1 and TRBJ1-3; no definite D call. Trimming pared 0 bases from V and 0 bases from J, leaving 9 bases between. CDR1 is MGHRA, CDR2 YSYEKL, per germline. CDR3 length: 16 residues. The CDR3 region has the DNA TGCGCCAGCAGCCAAGATCCCGGGTACTCTGGAAACACCATATATTTT. As protein: CASSQDPGYSGNTIYF.

This chain connects TRBV4-3 to TRBJ2-3; no definite D call. Trimming stripped 1 base from V and 2 bases from J, with 13 bases between. The CDR3 sequence is 16 residues long. CDR1 LGHNA and CDR2 YSLEER come from the germline V gene. The CDR3 here is CASSQVTQSSTDTQYF. CDR3 bases: TGCGCCAGCAGCCAAGTCACCCAGTCCTCCACAGATACGCAGTATTTT.

The chain joins TRBV5-1 to TRBJ2-3; 12 bases agree with TRBD2. The CDR3 is made up of 16 amino acids. Unmatched junction bases numbered 6, after V lost 3 bases and J lost 4 bases. CDR1 is SGHRS, CDR2 YFSETQ, per germline. Written as DNA, the CDR3 is TGCGCCAGCAGCTATGGACTAGCGGGACAATCAGATACGCAGTATTTT. It translates to CASSYGLAGQSDTQYF.

This clone occurred once. The chain couples TRBV7-9 to TRBJ1-1; possibly TRBD1 for D (6 bases). The CDR3 covers 13 residues. Germline V CDR1 and CDR2: SEHNR, FQNEAQ (reference sequence). V lost 5 bases to trimming and J lost 6 bases, with 13 bases between them. The CDR3 DNA follows: TGTGCCAGCAGCCTCACTGAGGGGGCTGAAGCTTTCTTT. It yields the protein CASSLTEGAEAFF.

The chain combines TRBV2 with TRBJ2-6; D unclear. The CDR3 contains 16 residues. V was shortened by 7 bases and J by 3 bases, with 16 bases between the two germline ends. CDR1 is SNHLY and CDR2 is FYNNEI in the germline V gene. CDR3 sequence: CASIRFEYGGANVLTF. The CDR3 DNA follows: TGTGCCAGCATAAGGTTCGAGTATGGTGGGGCCAACGTCCTGACTTTC.

The chain is built from TRBV7-3 and TRBJ2-1; TRBD2 might be the D (5 bases). V shed 7 bases and J shed 0 bases, with 16 bases lying between them. Germline V gene sequence: CDR1 SGHTA, CDR2 FQGTGA. The CDR3 loop spans 16 amino acids. Here the CDR3 reads CASTSQERLSYNEQFF. For the CDR3, the DNA is TGTGCCAGCACCTCCCAAGAGCGGCTCTCCTACAATGAGCAGTTCTTC.

This chain connects TRBV6-5 to TRBJ2-1, with D perhaps matching TRBD1 (5 bases). The CDR3 sequence is 15 residues long. The V end lost 2 bases, the J end lost 9 bases, and 17 bases lay between the germline ends. CDR1 and CDR2 (germline): MNHEY, SVGAGI. The CDR3 coding sequence is TGTGCCAGCAGTTACGGCCAGGGATTTAGGCTTGAGCAGTTCTTC. It is translated as CASSYGQGFRLEQFF.

The V call is TRBV5-5, the J call TRBJ2-7, with D possibly matching TRBD1 (7 bases). CDR3 length: 14 amino acids. The V and J ends lost 3 bases and 6 bases respectively, with 16 bases between them. CDR1 SGHKS and CDR2 YYEKEE come from the germline V gene (reference sequence). The CDR3 here is CASSSTGAGGEQYF. The CDR3 bases are TGTGCCAGCAGCTCCACAGGGGCCGGGGGCGAGCAGTACTTC.

This clone has just a few counts. CDR3 amino acids: CASSPWPALYEQYF. The DNA for the CDR3 is TGTGCCAGCAGCCCTTGGCCTGCCCTCTACGAGCAGTACTTC. The V call is TRBV5-6, the J call TRBJ2-7; D is ambiguous. This CDR3 has 14 amino acids. Trimming cost V 4 bases and J 3 bases, with 14 bases left between them. Germline CDR1 reads SGHDT; CDR2 reads YYEEEE. Supplemented by reference TRBV5-6 and TRBJ2-7, the full variable domain reads DAGVTQSPTHLIKTRGQQVTLRCSPKSGHDTVSWYQQALGQGPQFIFQYYEEEERQRGNFPDRFSGHQFPNYSSELNVNALLLGDSALYLCASSPWPALYEQYFGPGTRLTVT.

This chain joins TRBV6-1 and TRBJ2-7; D might be TRBD1 or TRBD2, each matching 6 bases. The V gene's germline CDR1 is MNHNS and CDR2 SASEGT. The CDR3 has 17 amino acids. V was clipped by 1 base and J by 3 bases, with 19 bases between them. CDR3 DNA sequence: TGTGCCAGCAGTGAAGGGGGGGCAGGCTGGTTATTCTACGAGCAGTACTTC. Residues: CASSEGGAGWLFYEQYF.

The CDR3 nucleotides are TGTGCCATACCCCCTGTAAGGGGCCGAGGCACCGGGGAGCTGTTTTTT. Encoded protein: CAIPPVRGRGTGELFF. The J gene is TRBJ2-2, the V gene TRBV2; the D gene is possibly TRBD1 (5 bases). This CDR3 region has 16 residues. V was trimmed by 10 bases and J by 4 bases, leaving 22 bases between them. The germline gives CDR1 SNHLY, CDR2 FYNNEI.

This clone was counted only a few times. The rearrangement joins TRBV7-9 to TRBJ2-1; 13 bases fit TRBD2. The CDR3 spans 12 residues. Germline trimming cut 10 bases from V and 13 bases from J; bases unmatched to any gene: 7. Germline CDR1 SEHNR, CDR2 FQNEAQ (reference sequence). CDR3 loop: CANGLAGEPQFF. CDR3 DNA: TGTGCCAACGGACTAGCGGGAGAGCCCCAGTTCTTC.

V gene TRBV5-4 combines with J gene TRBJ2-3, with D possibly TRBD1 on 5 matching bases. V was clipped by 0 bases and J by 3 bases, with 14 bases between them. This CDR3 region has 16 residues. Germline values: CDR1 SGHNT, CDR2 YYREEE (reference sequence). This chain's CDR3 is CASSLGSGILTDTQYF. CDR3 coding DNA: TGTGCCAGCAGCTTGGGGTCAGGGATCTTAACAGATACGCAGTATTTT.